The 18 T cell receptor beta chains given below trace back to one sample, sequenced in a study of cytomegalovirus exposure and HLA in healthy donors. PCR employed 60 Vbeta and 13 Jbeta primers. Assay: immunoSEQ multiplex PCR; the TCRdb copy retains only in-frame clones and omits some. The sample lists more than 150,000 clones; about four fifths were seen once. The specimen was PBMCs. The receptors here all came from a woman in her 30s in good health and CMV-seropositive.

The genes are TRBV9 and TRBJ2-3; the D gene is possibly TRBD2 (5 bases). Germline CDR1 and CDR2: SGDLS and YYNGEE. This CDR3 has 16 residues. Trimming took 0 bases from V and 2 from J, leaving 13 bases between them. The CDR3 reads CASSVAGGGPTDTQYF. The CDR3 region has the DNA TGTGCCAGCAGCGTAGCCGGAGGCGGACCCACAGATACGCAGTATTTT. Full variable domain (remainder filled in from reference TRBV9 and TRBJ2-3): DSGVTQTPKHLITATGQRVTLRCSPRSGDLSVYWYQQSLDQGLQFLIQYYNGEERAKGNILERFSAQQFPDLHSELNLSSLELGDSALYFCASSVAGGGPTDTQYFGPGTRLTVL.

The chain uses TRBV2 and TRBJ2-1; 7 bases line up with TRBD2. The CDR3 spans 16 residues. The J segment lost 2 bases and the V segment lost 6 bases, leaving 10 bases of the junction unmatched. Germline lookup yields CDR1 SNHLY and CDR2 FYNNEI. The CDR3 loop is CASRRASGRAYNEQFF. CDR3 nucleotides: TGTGCCAGCAGGAGGGCTAGCGGACGCGCCTACAATGAGCAGTTCTTC.

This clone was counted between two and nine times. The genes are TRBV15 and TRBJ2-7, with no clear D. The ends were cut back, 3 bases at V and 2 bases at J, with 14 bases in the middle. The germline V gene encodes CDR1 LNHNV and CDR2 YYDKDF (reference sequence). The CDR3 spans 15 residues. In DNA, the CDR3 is TGTGCCACCAGCAGGAGCTCAGGCGAAGCCTACGAGCAGTACTTC. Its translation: CATSRSSGEAYEQYF.

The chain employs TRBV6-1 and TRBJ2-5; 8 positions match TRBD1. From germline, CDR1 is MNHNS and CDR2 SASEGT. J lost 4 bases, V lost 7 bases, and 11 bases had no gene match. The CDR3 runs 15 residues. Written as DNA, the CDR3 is TGTGCCAGCATGCCATGGACAGGGCGGGGAGAGACCCAGTACTTC. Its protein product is CASMPWTGRGETQYF.

This chain's CDR3 is CASSRGPYEQYF. CDR3 in DNA: TGTGCCAGCAGCCGAGGGCCGTACGAGCAGTACTTC. The chain couples TRBV7-9 to TRBJ2-7, with D possibly TRBD2 on 5 matching bases. V shed 5 bases and J shed 4 bases, with 9 bases lying between them. The CDR3 covers 12 residues. Germline V gene lookup returns CDR1 SEHNR and CDR2 FQNEAQ (reference sequence). Combining the CDR3 with reference TRBV7-9 and TRBJ2-7 gives the whole variable domain DTGVSQNPRHKITKRGQNVTFRCDPISEHNRLYWYRQTLGQGPEFLTYFQNEAQLEKSRLLSDRFSAERPKGSFSTLEIQRTEQGDSAMYLCASSRGPYEQYFGPGTRLTVT.

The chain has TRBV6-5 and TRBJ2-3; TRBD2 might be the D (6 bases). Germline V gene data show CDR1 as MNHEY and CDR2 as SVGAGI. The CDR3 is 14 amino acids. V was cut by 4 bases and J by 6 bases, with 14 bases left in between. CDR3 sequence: CASSFSSDPDTQYF. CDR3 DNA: TGTGCCAGCAGTTTTTCTAGCGACCCGGATACGCAGTATTTT.

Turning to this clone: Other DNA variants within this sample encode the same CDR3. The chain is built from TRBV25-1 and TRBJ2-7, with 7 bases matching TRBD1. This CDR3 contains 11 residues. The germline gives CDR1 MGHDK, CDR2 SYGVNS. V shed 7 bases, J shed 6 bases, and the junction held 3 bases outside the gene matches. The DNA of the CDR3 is TGTGCCAGCACCCGGACAGGCGAGCAGTACTTC. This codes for CASTRTGEQYF.

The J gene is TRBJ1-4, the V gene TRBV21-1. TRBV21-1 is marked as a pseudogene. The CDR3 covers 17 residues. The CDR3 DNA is TGTGCCAGCAGCAAAGAAGCGATAACCCCTTACGGGGAAAAACTGTTTTTT. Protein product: CASSKEAITPYGEKLFF.

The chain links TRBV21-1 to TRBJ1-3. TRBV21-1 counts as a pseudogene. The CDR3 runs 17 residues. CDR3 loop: CASSKKEVPSSGNTIYF. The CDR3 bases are TGTGCCAGCAGCAAAAAAGAGGTTCCGTCTTCTGGAAACACCATATATTTT.

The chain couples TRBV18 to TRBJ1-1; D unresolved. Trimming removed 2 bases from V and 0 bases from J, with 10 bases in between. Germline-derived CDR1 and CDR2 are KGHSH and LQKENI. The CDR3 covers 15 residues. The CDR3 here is CASSPKLPVNTEAFF. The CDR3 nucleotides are TGTGCCAGCTCACCAAAGTTACCAGTGAACACTGAAGCTTTCTTT.

DNA for the CDR3: TGCGCCAGCAGCCAAGATAGGCGGGGGAGCTCCTACAATGAGCAGTTCTTC. Its protein product is CASSQDRRGSSYNEQFF. The chain couples TRBV4-3 to TRBJ2-1, with 7 bases fitting TRBD2. Germline V lookup: CDR1 LGHNA, CDR2 YSLEER. CDR3 length: 17 residues. The V and J ends lost 0 bases and 0 bases, in that order; junction bases with no gene match: 5.

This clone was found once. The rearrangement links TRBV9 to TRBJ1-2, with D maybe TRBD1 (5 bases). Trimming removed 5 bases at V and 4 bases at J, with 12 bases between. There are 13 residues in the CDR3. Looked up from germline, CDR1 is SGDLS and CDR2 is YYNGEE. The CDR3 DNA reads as TGTGCCAGCAGTTTGGACACGGGCTATGGCTACACCTTC. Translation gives CASSLDTGYGYTF.

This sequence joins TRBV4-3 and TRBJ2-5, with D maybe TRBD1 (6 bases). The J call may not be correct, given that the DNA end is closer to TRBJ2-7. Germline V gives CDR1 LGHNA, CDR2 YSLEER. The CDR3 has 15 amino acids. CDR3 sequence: CASSQDRARGYEQYF. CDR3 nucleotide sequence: TGCGCCAGCAGCCAAGATCGGGCCAGGGGCTACGAGCAGTACTTC.

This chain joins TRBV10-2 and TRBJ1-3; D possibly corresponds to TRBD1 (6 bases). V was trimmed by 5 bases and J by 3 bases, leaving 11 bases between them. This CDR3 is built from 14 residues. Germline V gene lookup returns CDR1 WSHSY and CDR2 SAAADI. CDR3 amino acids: CASSWTADGNTIYF. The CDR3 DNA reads TGCGCCAGCAGTTGGACAGCCGATGGAAACACCATATATTTT.

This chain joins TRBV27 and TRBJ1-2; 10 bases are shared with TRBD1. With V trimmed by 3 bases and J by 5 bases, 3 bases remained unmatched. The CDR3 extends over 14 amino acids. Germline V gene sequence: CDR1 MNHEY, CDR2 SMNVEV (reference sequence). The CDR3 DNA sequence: TGTGCCAGCAGTTTGACAGGGGGCGGATATGGCTACACCTTC. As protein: CASSLTGGGYGYTF.

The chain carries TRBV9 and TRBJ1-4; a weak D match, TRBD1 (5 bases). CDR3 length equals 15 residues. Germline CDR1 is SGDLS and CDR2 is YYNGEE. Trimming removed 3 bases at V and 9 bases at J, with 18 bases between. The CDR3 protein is CASSGAGTAGQKLFF. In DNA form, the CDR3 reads TGTGCCAGCAGCGGGGCCGGGACGGCGGGGCAAAAACTGTTTTTT.

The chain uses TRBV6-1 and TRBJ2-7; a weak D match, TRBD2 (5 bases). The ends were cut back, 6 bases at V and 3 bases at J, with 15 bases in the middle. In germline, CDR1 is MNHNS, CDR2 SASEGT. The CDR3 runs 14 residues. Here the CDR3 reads CASSETRSDYEQYF. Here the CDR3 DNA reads TGTGCCAGCAGCGAAACTAGGAGTGACTACGAGCAGTACTTC.

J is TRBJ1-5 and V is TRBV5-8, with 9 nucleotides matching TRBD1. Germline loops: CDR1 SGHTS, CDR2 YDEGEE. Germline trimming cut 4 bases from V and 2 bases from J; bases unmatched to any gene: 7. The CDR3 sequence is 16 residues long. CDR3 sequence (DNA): TGTGCCAGCAGCCCGAACAGGGGGCAAGGCAATCAGCCCCAGCATTTT. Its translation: CASSPNRGQGNQPQHF.